What follows are 19 T cell receptor beta chains derived from one specimen sequenced in a study of blood T cell repertoires in COVID-19. Using immunoSEQ multiplex PCR, the repertoire was profiled, and TCRdb retains in-frame clones only, with some absent. The sample lists around 50,000 clones, over 75% occurring once. Material for sequencing was peripheral blood. The receptors come from a man aged 50 or older with active COVID-19.

The CDR3 protein is CASSLQRTYEQYF. The CDR3 region has the DNA TGTGCCAGCAGCCTCCAGCGGACCTACGAGCAGTACTTC. The chain uses TRBV11-1 and TRBJ2-7; D may be TRBD2 (5 bases). Trimming shortened V by 5 bases and J by 2 bases, and 10 bases separated the two germline ends. The germline V gene has CDR1 SGHAT and CDR2 FQDESV (reference sequence). The CDR3 is made up of 13 amino acids.

The rearrangement uses TRBV23-1 and TRBJ1-6; D gene ambiguous. TRBV23-1 is placed among ORFs of uncertain function. The ends were cut back, 2 bases at V and 8 bases at J, with 16 bases in the middle. The length of the CDR3 is 16 residues. CDR3 sequence reads: CASSQKKSGSHSPLHF. CDR3 nucleotides: TGCGCCAGCAGTCAAAAAAAAAGCGGGAGTCATTCACCCCTCCACTTT.

CDR3 DNA sequence: TGTGCCAGCAATAGGGGGGGCCTTACAACTTACGAGCAGTACTTC. This sequence encodes CASNRGGLTTYEQYF. The chain links TRBV2 to TRBJ2-7; TRBD2 is a possible D gene (7 bases). CDR1 SNHLY and CDR2 FYNNEI come from the germline V gene. Between the trimmed V and J ends, which lost 7 bases and 4 bases, there was a span of 20 bases. There are 15 residues in the CDR3. The entire variable domain, with the rest obtained from reference TRBV2 and TRBJ2-7, is as follows: EPEVTQTPSHQVTQMGQEVILRCVPISNHLYFYWYRQILGQKVEFLVSFYNNEISEKSEIFDDQFSVERPDGSNFTLKIRSTKLEDSAMYFCASNRGGLTTYEQYFGPGTRLTVT.

This chain connects TRBV19 to TRBJ2-5, with 8 bases aligning to TRBD1. CDR1 LNHDA and CDR2 SQIVND come from the germline V gene (reference sequence). V trimming: 6 bases; J trimming: 2 bases; junction bases outside the gene matches: 2. This CDR3 spans 13 amino acids. DNA for the CDR3: TGTGCCAGTAGCGGGACAGGTCAAGAGACCCAGTACTTC. The encoded protein is CASSGTGQETQYF.

To note about this clone: One end of the junction fails to match germline, which may point to a read error. The chain uses TRBV5-6 and TRBJ2-2; a weak D match, TRBD1 (5 bases). The V gene's germline CDR1 is SGHDT and CDR2 YYEEEE. The CDR3 length is 17 residues. The CDR3 here is CASSLPQVSPNAGELFF. CDR3 in DNA: TGTGCCAGCAGCCTACCACAGGTATCCCCGAACGCCGGGGAGCTGTTTTTT. The whole variable domain, remainder taken from reference TRBV5-6 and TRBJ2-2, is DAGVTQSPTHLIKTRGQQVTLRCSPKSGHDTVSWYQQALGQGPQFIFQYYEEEERQRGNFPDRFSGHQFPNYSSELNVNALLLGDSALYLCASSLPQVSPNAGELFFGEGSRLTVL.

The chain employs TRBV19 and TRBJ2-5; 7 nucleotides line up with TRBD2. V lost 3 bases to trimming and J lost 3 bases; unmatched junction nucleotides: 4. The CDR3 covers 14 residues. CDR1 is LNHDA, CDR2 SQIVND, per germline (reference sequence). As DNA, the CDR3 is TGTGCCAGTAGTATGGGGGGGTCAGAAGAGACCCAGTACTTC. It is translated as CASSMGGSEETQYF.

The chain combines TRBV7-2 with TRBJ1-4, with D possibly being TRBD1 (5 bases). The CDR3 has 14 residues. Germline lookup yields CDR1 SGHTA and CDR2 FQGNSA. V was cut by 5 bases and J by 7 bases, with 14 bases left in between. The CDR3 loop reads CASSPRVRGEKLFF. In nucleotides, the CDR3 is TGTGCCAGCAGCCCTAGAGTAAGGGGTGAAAAACTGTTTTTT.

The J gene is TRBJ1-2, the V gene TRBV18; D not resolved. Trimming removed 5 bases at V and 4 bases at J, with 11 bases between. The CDR3 totals 13 residues. From germline, CDR1 is KGHSH and CDR2 LQKENI. This chain's CDR3 is CASSATGSYGYTF. The CDR3 bases are TGTGCCAGCTCAGCGACGGGATCCTATGGCTACACCTTC.

This clone was detected once. This sequence joins TRBV18 and TRBJ1-1; perhaps TRBD1 as D (6 bases). V shed 3 bases and J shed 1 base, with 9 bases lying between them. Germline assignment: CDR1 KGHSH and CDR2 LQKENI. The CDR3 is 14 residues long. CDR3 loop: CASSPGAGNTEAFF. In DNA form, the CDR3 reads TGTGCCAGCTCACCGGGGGCAGGGAACACTGAAGCTTTCTTT.

A single count supports this clone. V usage is TRBV10-3 and J usage is TRBJ2-5; possible D gene TRBD1, 6 bases. Germline assignment: CDR1 ENHRY and CDR2 SYGVKD. V lost 2 bases and J 5 bases, leaving 9 bases between the germline ends. This CDR3 is built from 13 residues. As DNA, the CDR3 is TGTGCCATCAGTGAGACAGGGTCGGAGACCCAGTACTTC. Its protein is CAISETGSETQYF.

The rearrangement joins TRBV5-1 to TRBJ1-3; the D is unclear. V lost 2 bases to trimming and J lost 5 bases, with 14 bases between them. CDR1 and CDR2 (germline): SGHRS, YFSETQ. This CDR3 has 15 residues. CDR3: CASSFESGYRNTIYF. In DNA form, the CDR3 reads TGCGCCAGCAGCTTTGAAAGCGGGTATAGAAACACCATATATTTT.

This clone was seen once. The V call is TRBV5-8, the J call TRBJ2-1; TRBD1 aligns across 10 bases. The germline gives CDR1 SGHTS, CDR2 YDEGEE. Trimming removed 4 bases from V and 6 bases from J; junction bases left unmatched: 7. The length of the CDR3 is 15 residues. The CDR3 coding sequence is TGTGCCAGCAGCCGACAGGGGGCACCATCCAATGAGCAGTTCTTC. This translates into CASSRQGAPSNEQFF. Full variable domain (remainder filled in from reference TRBV5-8 and TRBJ2-1): EAGVTQSPTHLIKTRGQQATLRCSPISGHTSVYWYQQALGLGLQFLLWYDEGEERNRGNFPPRFSGRQFPNYSSELNVNALELEDSALYLCASSRQGAPSNEQFFGPGTRLTVL.

CDR3 nucleotide sequence: TGTGCCAGCAGACAATCTTCCGGGACAGCCAACACCGGGGAGCTGTTTTTT. Protein product: CASRQSSGTANTGELFF. The chain is built from TRBV28 and TRBJ2-2; 7 bases agree with TRBD1. There are 17 residues in the CDR3. Per the germline V gene, CDR1 is MDHEN and CDR2 is SYDVKM. Losses at the gene ends were 6 bases for V and 2 bases for J; bases not matched to a gene: 12.

This clone has only a few counts. The chain uses TRBV6-2 or TRBV6-3 and TRBJ1-5, with 8 bases identical to TRBD1. Germline CDR1 and CDR2: MNHEY and SVGEGT. This CDR3 comprises 17 residues. The junction had 12 bases not matched to a gene; V was cut back by 6 bases and J by 2 bases. The CDR3 bases are TGTGCCAGCAGCCCTCGGGACAGGTCCGTGGGCAATCAGCCCCAGCATTTT. As protein: CASSPRDRSVGNQPQHF.

This chain links TRBV25-1 with TRBJ2-4, with D possibly being TRBD2 (7 bases). The ends were cut back, 1 base at V and 1 base at J, with 11 bases in the middle. Per germline, CDR1 MGHDK and CDR2 SYGVNS. The CDR3 is 16 amino acids. The CDR3 spells CASSEFRGAAKNIQYF. In DNA, the CDR3 is TGTGCCAGCAGTGAATTTCGGGGGGCGGCCAAAAACATTCAGTACTTC.

As concerns this clone: Relative to the germline gene, one junction end is altered; a read error may explain this. The chain uses TRBV27 and TRBJ1-5, with D tentatively TRBD1 (6 bases). Germline loops: CDR1 MNHEY, CDR2 SMNVEV (reference sequence). The CDR3 loop spans 14 amino acids. CDR3 coding DNA: TGTGCCAGCAGTTCTGGCCAGGGGAATCAGTCCCAGCATTTT. It encodes CASSSGQGNQSQHF.

V is TRBV28 and J is TRBJ1-5; 8 nucleotides line up with TRBD1. Germline CDR1 MDHEN, CDR2 SYDVKM. The CDR3 consists of 13 residues. Germline trimming cut 3 bases from V and 7 bases from J; bases unmatched to any gene: 2. This CDR3 reads CASSFRTGQPQHF. CDR3 DNA sequence: TGTGCCAGCAGTTTCAGGACAGGGCAGCCCCAGCATTTT.

This clone was seen a few times. The rearrangement uses TRBV7-3 and TRBJ1-1; 7 nucleotides align to TRBD1. V shed 2 bases, J shed 1 base, and the junction held 1 base outside the gene matches. Germline V lookup: CDR1 SGHTA, CDR2 FQGTGA. This CDR3 comprises 14 residues. The CDR3 DNA reads as TGTGCCAGCAGCTTAGACAGGGAGAACACTGAAGCTTTCTTT. It is translated as CASSLDRENTEAFF. The whole variable domain, filled in from reference TRBV7-3 and TRBJ1-1, reads GAGVSQTPSNKVTEKGKYVELRCDPISGHTALYWYRQSLGQGPEFLIYFQGTGAADDSGLPNDRFFAVRPEGSVSTLKIQRTERGDSAVYLCASSLDRENTEAFFGQGTRLTVV.

The J gene is TRBJ1-1, the V gene TRBV3-1 (or the pseudogene TRBV3-2); D uncertain. V lost 0 bases and J lost 8, with 7 bases in between. The CDR3 runs 12 residues. Germline V CDR1 and CDR2: LGHDT, YNNKEL (reference sequence). This CDR3 is CASSQDRREAFF. DNA of the CDR3: TGTGCCAGCAGCCAAGATCGTCGGGAAGCTTTCTTT.